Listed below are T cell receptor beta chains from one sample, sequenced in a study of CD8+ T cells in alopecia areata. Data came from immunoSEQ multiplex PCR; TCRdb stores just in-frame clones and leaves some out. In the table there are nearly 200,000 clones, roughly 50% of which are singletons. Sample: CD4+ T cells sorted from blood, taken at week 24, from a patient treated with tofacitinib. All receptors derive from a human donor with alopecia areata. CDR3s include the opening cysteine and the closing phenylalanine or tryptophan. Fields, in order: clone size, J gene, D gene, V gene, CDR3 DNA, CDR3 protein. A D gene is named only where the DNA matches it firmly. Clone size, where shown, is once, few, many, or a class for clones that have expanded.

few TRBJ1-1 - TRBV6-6 TGTGCCAGCAGTTATGGGGGGCCGGACACTGAAGCTTTCTTT CASSYGGPDTEAFF
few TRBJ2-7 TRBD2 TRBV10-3 TGTGCCACCCAGAGGACTAGCGGGACCTCCTACGAGCAGTACTTC CATQRTSGTSYEQYF
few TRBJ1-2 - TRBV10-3 TGTGCCATCACCCCAGGGCCCACCTTGGGTGGCTACACCTTC CAITPGPTLGGYTF
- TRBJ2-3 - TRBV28 TGTGCCAGCAGCGATCACCAGGGAGACCGCACAGATACGCAGTATTTT CASSDHQGDRTDTQYF
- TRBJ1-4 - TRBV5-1 TGCGCCAGCAGCTCCTCGACAGACACTAATGAAAAACTGTTTTTT CASSSSTDTNEKLFF
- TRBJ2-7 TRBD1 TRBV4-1 TGCGCCAGCAGCCAGGACAGGGACAGACACTACGAGCAGTACTTC CASSQDRDRHYEQYF
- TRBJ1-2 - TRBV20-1 TGCAGTGCTAGGGTAGGGGATGGCTACACCTTC CSARVGDGYTF
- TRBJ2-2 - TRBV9 TGTGCCAGCAGCGTAGACATCCCCGGGGAGCTGTTTTTT CASSVDIPGELFF
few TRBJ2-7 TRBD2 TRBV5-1 TGCGCCAGCAGCTTGGAGGGACTAGCGGGATTCGAGCAGTACTTC CASSLEGLAGFEQYF
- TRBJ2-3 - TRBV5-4 TGTGCCAGCAGCTTGGGACAGGCGTACACAGATACGCAGTATTTT CASSLGQAYTDTQYF
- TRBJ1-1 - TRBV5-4 TGTGCCAGCAGCCAAGACCGAGAAATCATGAACACTGAAGCTTTCTTT CASSQDREIMNTEAFF
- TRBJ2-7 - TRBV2 TGTGCCAGCAGCCTCTACGAGCAGTACTTC CASSLYEQYF
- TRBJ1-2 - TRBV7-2 TGTGCCAGCAGCCCCATTTTAAGGGCAGCCGACTATGGCTACACCTTC CASSPILRAADYGYTF
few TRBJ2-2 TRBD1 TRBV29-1 TGCAGCGTTTCGACAGGGGGCCAGGGCACCGGGGAGCTGTTTTTT CSVSTGGQGTGELFF
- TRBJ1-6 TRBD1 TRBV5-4 TGTGCCAGCAGGCGGGACAGAAGAGTCGGTTCACCCCTCCACTTT CASRRDRRVGSPLHF
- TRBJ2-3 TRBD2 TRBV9 TGTGCCAGCAGCGTAGAGCGGGGGAGCACAGATACGCAGTATTTT CASSVERGSTDTQYF
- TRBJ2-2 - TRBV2 TGTGCCAGCAGTGGGAACCGGGGGACCGGGGAGCTGTTTTTT CASSGNRGTGELFF
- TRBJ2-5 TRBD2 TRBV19 TGTGCCAGTAGTATAGGGACTAGCGGTCAAGAGACCCAGTACTTC CASSIGTSGQETQYF
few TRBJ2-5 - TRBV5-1 TGCGCCAGCAGCTTAAATGGCCGAGGGGACCAGTACTTC CASSLNGRGDQYF
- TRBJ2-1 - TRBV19 TGTGCCAGTAGTATTCGGCAGCCGTACAATGAGCAGTTCTTC CASSIRQPYNEQFF
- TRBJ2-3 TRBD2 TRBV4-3 TGCGCCAGCAGCCTCCGTTTACTAGCGGGGGGGGCCCAAACCAGCACAGATACGCAGTATTTT CASSLRLLAGGAQTSTDTQYF
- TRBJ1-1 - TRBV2 TGTGCCAGCAGTGAGGTAGGGGATGGGATGAACACTGAAGCTTTCTTT CASSEVGDGMNTEAFF
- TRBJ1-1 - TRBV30 TGTGCCTGGAGTGTACGCGGCGTGAACACTGAAGCTTTCTTT CAWSVRGVNTEAFF
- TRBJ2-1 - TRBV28 TGTGCCAGCAGTTTTATTTCCTACAATGAGCAGTTCTTC CASSFISYNEQFF
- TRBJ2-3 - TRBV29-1 TGCAGCGTTGAGGTGAACAGCCCTTGGAGGGCGCAGTATTTT CSVEVNSPWRAQYF
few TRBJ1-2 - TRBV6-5 TGTGCCAGCACCGAAAGCAGGGACAACTATGGCTACACCTTC CASTESRDNYGYTF
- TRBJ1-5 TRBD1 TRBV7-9 TGTGCCAGCAGCAACGGAGGACAGGGGATGCCCCAGCATTTT CASSNGGQGMPQHF
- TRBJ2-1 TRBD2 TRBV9 TGTGCCAGCAGCGTAGAAGCCCGGGCGGGAGGCATTGAGCAGTTCTTC CASSVEARAGGIEQFF
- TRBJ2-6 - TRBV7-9 TGTGCCAGCAGGGCCACGCGCCGGGCCAACGTCCTGACTTTC CASRATRRANVLTF
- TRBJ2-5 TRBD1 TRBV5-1 TGCGCCAGCAGTCCAAGCCAGGGGGTAGAGACCCAGTACTTC CASSPSQGVETQYF
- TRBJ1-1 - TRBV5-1 TGCGCCAGCAGCTTCGGTGGGGTCACTGAAGCTTTCTTT CASSFGGVTEAFF
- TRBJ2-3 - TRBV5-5 TGTGCCAGCAGCTTGCAGGGGCTAAGCACAGATACGCAGTATTTT CASSLQGLSTDTQYF
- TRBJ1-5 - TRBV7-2 TGTGCCAGCAGCCCATACAGGGTTTTACAGCGCAATCAGCCCCAGCATTTT CASSPYRVLQRNQPQHF
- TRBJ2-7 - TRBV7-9 TGTGCCAGCAGCTTAGGGAGAACCGAGCAGTACTTC CASSLGRTEQYF
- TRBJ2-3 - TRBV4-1 TGCGCCAGCAGCCCCAGCGTCTGGACGGAGGCCCCAAGATCAGATACGCAGTATTTT CASSPSVWTEAPRSDTQYF
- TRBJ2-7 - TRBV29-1 TGCAGCGTTGCGGCAGGGGACCCCTACGAGCAGTACTTC CSVAAGDPYEQYF
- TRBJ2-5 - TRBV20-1 TGCAGTGCTAGCTTTATGGAGACCCAGTACTTC CSASFMETQYF
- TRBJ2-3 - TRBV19 TGTGCCAGTAGTACGCCTAGGGAGCTTGATACGCAGTATTTT CASSTPRELDTQYF
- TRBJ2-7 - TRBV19 TGTGCCAGTAGTACCCTAGACGTCTACGAGCAGTACTTC CASSTLDVYEQYF
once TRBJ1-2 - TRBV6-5 TGTGCCAGCAGTTACACCAGGAAGGGGGATGGCTACACCTTC CASSYTRKGDGYTF
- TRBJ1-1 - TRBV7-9 TGTGCCAGCAGCTTAAAGGGGCCCATCCTGGGCACTGAAGCTTTCTTT CASSLKGPILGTEAFF
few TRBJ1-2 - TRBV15 TGTGCCACCAGCAGAGACGTGTACTATGGCTACACCTTC CATSRDVYYGYTF
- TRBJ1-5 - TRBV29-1 TGCAGCGTTGAAGCAGGGCAGCCCCAGCATTTT CSVEAGQPQHF
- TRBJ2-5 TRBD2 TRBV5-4 TGTGCCAGCAGCATGGGGACTAGCGGGACTAAAGAGACCCAGTACTTC CASSMGTSGTKETQYF
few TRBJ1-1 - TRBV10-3 TGTGCCATCCACCGGGGCCCCGACACTGAAGCTTTCTTT CAIHRGPDTEAFF
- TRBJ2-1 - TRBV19 TGTGCCACGGTTCGAGAGGATGAGCAGTTCTTC CATVREDEQFF
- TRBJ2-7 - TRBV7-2 TGTGCCAGCAGCTTTCAGGGAGGCGAGCAGTACTTC CASSFQGGEQYF
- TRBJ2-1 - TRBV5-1 TGCGCCAGCAGCCCCGACCAATATGAGCAGTTCTTC CASSPDQYEQFF
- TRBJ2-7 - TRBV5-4 TGTGCCAGCAGCCACCGGGACGGAACCTACGAGCAGTACTTC CASSHRDGTYEQYF
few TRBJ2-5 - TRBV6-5 TGTGCCAGCAGTTACTCCTCACAAGAGACCCAGTACTTC CASSYSSQETQYF
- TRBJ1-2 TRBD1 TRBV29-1 TGCAGCGTTATCCGGGACAGGGGGTATGGCTACACCTTC CSVIRDRGYGYTF
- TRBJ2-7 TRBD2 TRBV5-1 TGCGCCAGCACCTACGGGGGGATATCCTACGAGCAGTACTTC CASTYGGISYEQYF
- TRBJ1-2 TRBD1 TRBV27 TGTGCCAGCAGTCTTACAGGGGGCGCCATCTATGGCTACACCTTC CASSLTGGAIYGYTF
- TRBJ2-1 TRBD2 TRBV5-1 TGCGCCAGCAGTGGAGCGGGGAGCTCCTACAATGAGCAGTTCTTC CASSGAGSSYNEQFF
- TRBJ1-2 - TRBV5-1 TGCGCCAGCAGCCCGACGACAGCTAACTATGGCTACACCTTC CASSPTTANYGYTF
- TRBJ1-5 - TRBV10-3 TGTGCCATCAAAGACAATCGGAGCAATCAGCCCCAGCATTTT CAIKDNRSNQPQHF
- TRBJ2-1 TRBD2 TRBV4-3 TGCGCCAGCAGCCAAGATGTGGCTAGCGGGGGGAATGAGCAGTTCTTC CASSQDVASGGNEQFF
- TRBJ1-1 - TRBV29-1 TGCAGCGTTGACGCGGGAATGAACACTGAAGCTTTCTTT CSVDAGMNTEAFF
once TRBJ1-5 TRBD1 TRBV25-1 TGTGCCAGCCAGGGACAGTTGAATCAGCCCCAGCATTTT CASQGQLNQPQHF
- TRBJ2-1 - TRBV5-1 TGCGCCAGCAGCTTGGTCGGGGGTGAGCAGTTCTTC CASSLVGGEQFF